Each of the 22 T cell receptor beta chains below was sequenced from the same sample in a study of blood T cell repertoires in COVID-19. The method was immunoSEQ multiplex PCR; TCRdb's version includes in-frame clones alone and lacks a portion of them. The table includes 150,000 to 250,000 clones, around 82% detected once. Sequenced: PBMCs or T cells enriched from blood (not recorded which). The receptors here all came from a man aged 40-50 years who had recovered from COVID-19.

J is TRBJ2-7 and V is TRBV3-1 (or the pseudogene TRBV3-2), with D tentatively TRBD2 (6 bases). This CDR3 is 15 amino acids long. Per the germline V gene, CDR1 is LGHDT and CDR2 is YNNKEL (reference sequence). V was shortened by 4 bases and J by 3 bases, with 16 bases between the two germline ends. CDR3 sequence (DNA): TGTGCCAGCAGCCCCCACCGCGGGAATATCTACGAGCAGTACTTC. This encodes CASSPHRGNIYEQYF.

The V gene is TRBV30, the J gene TRBJ2-3; TRBD2 is a possible D gene (6 bases). Between the trimmed V and J ends, which lost 3 bases and 0 bases, there was a span of 13 bases. From germline, CDR1 is GTSNPN and CDR2 SVGIG (reference sequence). The CDR3 sequence is 15 residues long. CDR3 in amino acids: CAWSHPSDSTDTQYF. CDR3 coding DNA: TGTGCCTGGAGCCACCCTAGCGACAGCACAGATACGCAGTATTTT.

The chain combines TRBV6-1 with TRBJ2-7; 11 nucleotides agree with TRBD1. This CDR3 has 17 amino acids. V trimming: 0 bases; J trimming: 2 bases; junction bases outside the gene matches: 6. Per germline, CDR1 MNHNS and CDR2 SASEGT. The CDR3 DNA follows: TGTGCCAGCAGTGAAGCCCCACCGGGACAGGGGGCCTACGAGCAGTACGTC. It specifies CASSEAPPGQGAYEQYV.

The rearrangement joins TRBV5-1 to TRBJ2-3; TRBD1 agrees at 9 bases. V lost 4 bases, J lost 6 bases, and 15 bases stayed unmatched. CDR3 length equals 17 residues. Germline V gives CDR1 SGHRS, CDR2 YFSETQ. The CDR3 DNA sequence: TGCGCCAGCAGCCCCGAACTATCCGGGACAGGGCAGGATACGCAGTATTTT. This gives the protein CASSPELSGTGQDTQYF. The variable domain in full, completed from reference TRBV5-1 and TRBJ2-3, reads KAGVTQTPRYLIKTRGQQVTLSCSPISGHRSVSWYQQTPGQGLQFLFEYFSETQRNKGNFPGRFSGRQFSNSRSEMNVSTLELGDSALYLCASSPELSGTGQDTQYFGPGTRLTVL.

This clone was seen more than once but under ten times. The chain is built from TRBV7-9 and TRBJ2-3, with D perhaps matching TRBD2 (5 bases). CDR1 is SEHNR, CDR2 FQNEAQ, per germline (reference sequence). The CDR3 covers 15 residues. Between the trimmed V and J ends, which lost 3 bases and 2 bases, there was a span of 12 bases. This CDR3 reads CASSLNSGNTDTQYF. The CDR3 DNA reads as TGTGCCAGCAGCTTGAACTCGGGAAACACAGATACGCAGTATTTT.

The genes are TRBV11-1 and TRBJ2-6, with D possibly matching TRBD1 (6 bases). Germline lookup yields CDR1 SGHAT and CDR2 FQDESV (reference sequence). The CDR3 runs to 15 residues. Trimming pared 6 bases from V and 2 bases from J, leaving 11 bases between. Here the CDR3 DNA reads TGTGCCAGCAGGCGACAGGCTACTGGGGCCAACGTCCTGACTTTC. Its translation: CASRRQATGANVLTF.

The chain joins TRBV28 to TRBJ1-1, with D possibly matching TRBD1 (6 bases). This CDR3 is 12 amino acids long. CDR1 and CDR2 from the germline V gene are MDHEN and SYDVKM. The V and J ends lost 4 bases and 10 bases respectively, with 13 bases between them. Here the CDR3 DNA reads TGTGCCAGCAGTTCAACAGGGCCCCGAGCTTTCTTT. This sequence encodes CASSSTGPRAFF.

The chain couples TRBV30 to TRBJ1-2; D is unclear. Germline values: CDR1 GTSNPN, CDR2 SVGIG (reference sequence). The CDR3 sequence is 13 residues long. V shed 2 bases and J shed 7 bases, with 14 bases lying between them. CDR3 bases: TGTGCCTGGAGTCCTCCCGAGGGATCTGGCTACACCTTC. It specifies CAWSPPEGSGYTF. The full variable domain, in which reference TRBV30 and TRBJ1-2 provide the parts outside the CDR3, is SQTIHQWPATLVQPVGSPLSLECTVEGTSNPNLYWYRQAAGRGLQLLFYSVGIGQISSEVPQNLSASRPQDRQFILSSKKLLLSDSGFYLCAWSPPEGSGYTFGSGTRLTVV.

V usage is TRBV7-3 and J usage is TRBJ1-1; a possible D gene is TRBD1 (6 bases). The germline CDR1 and CDR2 sequences are SGHTA and FQGTGA. This CDR3 is 14 amino acids long. V was pared by 3 bases and J by 4 bases, with 12 bases between. The CDR3 loop is CASSFGTNPTEAFF. Here the CDR3 DNA reads TGTGCCAGCAGCTTTGGGACAAACCCCACTGAAGCTTTCTTT. Drawing the rest from reference TRBV7-3 and TRBJ1-1, the complete variable domain is GAGVSQTPSNKVTEKGKYVELRCDPISGHTALYWYRQSLGQGPEFLIYFQGTGAADDSGLPNDRFFAVRPEGSVSTLKIQRTERGDSAVYLCASSFGTNPTEAFFGQGTRLTVV.

The CDR3 DNA reads TGTGCCAGCAGTGAAACAAGGACAGCTACCTACGAGCAGTACTTC. It translates to CASSETRTATYEQYF. The chain couples TRBV2 to TRBJ2-7, with D maybe TRBD1 (6 bases). Germline-derived CDR1 and CDR2 are SNHLY and FYNNEI. Trimming took off 2 bases at V and 2 bases at J, with 13 bases between the two ends. This CDR3 has 15 residues.

This clone was found once. The chain couples TRBV3-1 (or the pseudogene TRBV3-2) to TRBJ2-1; 9 positions match TRBD2. The junction had 8 bases not matched to a gene; V was cut back by 5 bases and J by 9 bases. Germline loops: CDR1 LGHDT, CDR2 YNNKEL (reference sequence). The CDR3 totals 14 residues. The CDR3 sequence: CASSSSGTSSEQFF. CDR3 DNA sequence: TGTGCCAGCAGCTCATCCGGGACTAGCAGTGAGCAGTTCTTC.

V is TRBV11-3 and J is TRBJ1-5; perhaps TRBD1 as D (6 bases). The CDR3 has 17 residues. Per the germline V gene, CDR1 is SGHNT and CDR2 is YENEEA. The V and J ends lost 2 bases and 1 base respectively, with 15 bases between them. The CDR3 loop is CASSLYPVRGSNQPQHF. CDR3 in DNA: TGTGCCAGCAGCTTATACCCTGTCAGGGGAAGCAATCAGCCCCAGCATTTT.

This chain joins TRBV5-1 and TRBJ2-1; possibly TRBD2 for D (6 bases). The CDR3 covers 14 residues. Germline V gene lookup returns CDR1 SGHRS and CDR2 YFSETQ. The V end was cut by 4 bases, the J end by 2 bases, with 10 bases between. In DNA, the CDR3 is TGCGCCAGCAGCGCCGGGACTCCCTACAATGAGCAGTTCTTC. This gives the protein CASSAGTPYNEQFF.

The chain employs TRBV7-3 and TRBJ1-2; D is ambiguous. The V end lost 5 bases, the J end lost 5 bases, and 18 bases lay between the germline ends. The germline V gene has CDR1 SGHTA and CDR2 FQGTGA. CDR3 size: 15 residues. CDR3 nucleotide sequence: TGTGCCAGCAGCCCCTCCCCGGTCTCCCCTTATGGCTACACCTTC. Its translation is CASSPSPVSPYGYTF.

This clone was detected only once. The chain has TRBV1 and TRBJ1-4; no DNA check was done on the table's D call, TRBD1. TRBV1 is marked as a pseudogene. The length of the CDR3 is 16 residues. The CDR3 sequence: CTSSVESRDRDEKLFF. CDR3 nucleotides: TGCACCAGCAGCGTGGAAAGCCGGGACAGGGATGAAAAACTGTTTTTT.

This clone showed up just once. The chain links TRBV2 to TRBJ1-6, with 12 bases identical to TRBD1. The V gene's germline CDR1 is SNHLY and CDR2 FYNNEI. Trimming removed 8 bases from V and 0 bases from J; junction bases left unmatched: 2. There are 16 residues in the CDR3. CDR3 sequence: CASSGQGASYNSPLHF. The CDR3 DNA reads as TGTGCCAGCTCGGGACAGGGGGCCTCCTATAATTCACCCCTCCACTTT. The whole variable domain, filled in from reference TRBV2 and TRBJ1-6, reads EPEVTQTPSHQVTQMGQEVILRCVPISNHLYFYWYRQILGQKVEFLVSFYNNEISEKSEIFDDQFSVERPDGSNFTLKIRSTKLEDSAMYFCASSGQGASYNSPLHFGNGTRLTVT.

This clone was detected once. The rearrangement uses TRBV28 and TRBJ2-5, with 7 bases lining up with TRBD1. This CDR3 has 14 amino acids. Germline loops: CDR1 MDHEN, CDR2 SYDVKM. Unmatched junction bases numbered 6, after V lost 3 bases and J lost 5 bases. The chain's CDR3 is CASSLAQGDETQYF. CDR3 sequence (DNA): TGTGCCAGCAGTTTGGCCCAGGGGGACGAGACCCAGTACTTC.

The V and J genes are TRBV2 and TRBJ2-3, with TRBD2 identical over 8 bases. Trimming cost V 6 bases and J 6 bases; bases outside gene matches: 11. Germline loops: CDR1 SNHLY, CDR2 FYNNEI. The CDR3 length is 15 residues. The CDR3 region has the DNA TGTGCCAGCAGAACCCTCAGCGGGAGCTGGGATACGCAGTATTTT. Its translation: CASRTLSGSWDTQYF.

The chain recombines TRBV5-1 with TRBJ1-5; D is undetermined. Deletions cut 4 bases from V and 0 bases from J, with 11 bases between. The CDR3 totals 15 residues. Germline CDR1 reads SGHRS; CDR2 reads YFSETQ. The CDR3 spells CASSEAGHSNQPQHF. The DNA of the CDR3 is TGCGCCAGCAGCGAGGCCGGCCATAGCAATCAGCCCCAGCATTTT.

The CDR3 sequence: CASSQGAGWDEKLFF. In nucleotides, the CDR3 is TGCGCCAGCAGCCAAGGCGCCGGGTGGGATGAAAAACTGTTTTTT. This chain links TRBV4-1 with TRBJ1-4; D not certain. The CDR3 covers 15 residues. V was trimmed by 1 base and J by 6 bases, leaving 12 bases between them. Germline CDR1 MGHRA, CDR2 YSYEKL.

The J gene is TRBJ2-7, the V gene TRBV9; 7 bases line up with TRBD1. The CDR3 consists of 15 residues. CDR1 SGDLS and CDR2 YYNGEE come from the germline V gene. Germline trimming cut 4 bases from V and 5 bases from J; bases unmatched to any gene: 12. The CDR3 is CASSPAGTVLNEQYF. Written as DNA, the CDR3 is TGTGCCAGCAGCCCTGCCGGGACAGTGCTAAACGAGCAGTACTTC.

This rearrangement joins TRBV7-2 to TRBJ2-3; 8 nucleotides align to TRBD2. Germline V gives CDR1 SGHTA, CDR2 FQGNSA. The trim removed 4 bases at V and 1 base at J, leaving 10 bases unmatched. This CDR3 is 17 amino acids long. The DNA of the CDR3 is TGTGCCAGCAGCTACTCCCCTTCTAGCGGGCGCACAGATACGCAGTATTTT. Protein: CASSYSPSSGRTDTQYF.